One and the same sample provided the 16 T cell receptor beta chains below, sequenced in a study of cytomegalovirus exposure and HLA in healthy donors. Both 60 Vbeta primers and 13 Jbeta primers went into the PCR. Here immunoSEQ multiplex PCR was the method, and the copy in TCRdb shows in-frame clones only, minus some. In total, the table holds 150,000 to 200,000 clones. Sequences were obtained from PBMCs. The source is a woman aged 18 to 35 in good health and CMV-seropositive.

The chain combines TRBV5-6 with TRBJ1-2; D gene uncertain. Germline V gene lookup returns CDR1 SGHDT and CDR2 YYEEEE. V was cut by 2 bases and J by 4 bases, with 18 bases left in between. The CDR3 extends over 16 amino acids. The CDR3 reads CASSLDMAGGIYGYTF. CDR3 coding DNA: TGTGCCAGCAGCTTAGACATGGCCGGCGGGATCTATGGCTACACCTTC.

The chain couples TRBV5-4 to TRBJ2-3, with TRBD2 matching over 12 bases. Germline loops: CDR1 SGHNT, CDR2 YYREEE (reference sequence). V shed 2 bases and J 2 bases; nucleotides not matched to a gene: 3. This CDR3 comprises 16 residues. Here the CDR3 reads CASSLRLAGDTDTQYF. In nucleotides, the CDR3 is TGTGCCAGCAGCTTACGACTAGCGGGGGACACAGATACGCAGTATTTT.

This rearrangement joins TRBV5-5 to TRBJ2-3; D may be TRBD2 (5 bases). The CDR3 is made up of 14 amino acids. Trimming took off 5 bases at V and 4 bases at J, with 14 bases between the two ends. Germline V gene sequence: CDR1 SGHKS, CDR2 YYEKEE (reference sequence). CDR3 nucleotides: TGTGCCAGCAGGGACGGGAAATCGGCAGATACGCAGTATTTT. Protein sequence: CASRDGKSADTQYF.

V usage is TRBV4-3 and J usage is TRBJ1-1; possible D gene TRBD1, 6 bases. This CDR3 has 19 amino acids. Between the trimmed V and J ends, which lost 0 bases and 1 base, there was a span of 21 bases. The germline gives CDR1 LGHNA, CDR2 YSLEER. For the CDR3, the DNA is TGCGCCAGCAGCCAAGATCGGGGGGCCAACGCTAAGGCGAACACTGAAGCTTTCTTT. Its translation is CASSQDRGANAKANTEAFF.

The chain has TRBV5-1 and TRBJ1-1; TRBD1 agrees at 11 bases. Unmatched junction bases numbered 10, after V lost 2 bases and J lost 4 bases. CDR1 and CDR2 from the germline V gene are SGHRS and YFSETQ. This CDR3 has 17 residues. This chain's CDR3 is CASSFSLRDRGGTEAFF. The CDR3 DNA follows: TGCGCCAGCAGCTTCTCCCTCCGGGACAGGGGGGGCACTGAAGCTTTCTTT.

J is TRBJ1-1 and V is TRBV10-2; maybe TRBD1 (5 bases). Trimming shortened V by 6 bases and J by 3 bases, and 14 bases separated the two germline ends. CDR3 length: 14 amino acids. Germline-derived CDR1 and CDR2 are WSHSY and SAAADI. This chain's CDR3 is CASSRQKTYTEAFF. In DNA form, the CDR3 reads TGCGCCAGCAGCCGACAGAAAACCTACACTGAAGCTTTCTTT.

The J gene is TRBJ2-3, the V gene TRBV6-6, with 10 bases that match TRBD2. Germline CDR1 MNHNY, CDR2 SVGAGI (reference sequence). The length of the CDR3 is 16 residues. The junction had 9 bases not matched to a gene; V was cut back by 5 bases and J by 4 bases. CDR3 protein: CASSLPGTSDADTQYF. Written as DNA, the CDR3 is TGTGCCAGCAGTCTCCCCGGGACTAGCGACGCAGATACGCAGTATTTT.

The J gene is TRBJ2-5, the V gene TRBV6-1; 9 bases are shared with TRBD2. With V trimmed by 3 bases and J by 4 bases, 9 bases remained unmatched. CDR1 and CDR2 from the germline V gene are MNHNS and SASEGT. The CDR3 spans 16 residues. The CDR3 DNA sequence: TGTGCCAGCAGTGAGAGCGGGGGGACCCCCAGAGAGACCCAGTACTTC. This codes for CASSESGGTPRETQYF.

The chain employs TRBV15 and TRBJ2-2; the D gene is possibly TRBD1 (5 bases). Trimming removed 1 base from V and 2 bases from J, with 8 bases in between. CDR1 and CDR2 (germline): LNHNV, YYDKDF (reference sequence). The CDR3 sequence is 15 residues long. The CDR3 region is CATSRGGSNTGELFF. Written as DNA, the CDR3 is TGTGCCACCAGCAGAGGGGGCAGTAACACCGGGGAGCTGTTTTTT.

J is TRBJ1-1 and V is TRBV28; TRBD1 matches 7 bases. V shed 6 bases, J shed 0 bases, and the junction held 7 bases outside the gene matches. This CDR3 contains 15 residues. Germline CDR1 is MDHEN and CDR2 is SYDVKM. CDR3 sequence: CASSPTGTVNTEAFF. The CDR3 region has the DNA TGTGCCAGCAGCCCAACCGGGACAGTGAACACTGAAGCTTTCTTT. The whole variable domain, remainder taken from reference TRBV28 and TRBJ1-1, is DVKVTQSSRYLVKRTGEKVFLECVQDMDHENMFWYRQDPGLGLRLIYFSYDVKMKEKGDIPEGYSVSREKKERFSLILESASTNQTSMYLCASSPTGTVNTEAFFGQGTRLTVV.

In DNA form, the CDR3 reads TGTGCCAGCAGCTTGGCGGGACAGATCCAAGAGACCCAGTACTTC. Its translation is CASSLAGQIQETQYF. The chain joins TRBV5-8 to TRBJ2-5; 7 nucleotides line up with TRBD1. Germline V gene lookup returns CDR1 SGHTS and CDR2 YDEGEE. This CDR3 is built from 15 residues. V was pared by 0 bases and J by 1 base, with 3 bases of the junction left unmatched.

J is TRBJ1-2 and V is TRBV27; TRBD1 might be the D (5 bases). The V end was cut by 8 bases, the J end by 5 bases, with 30 bases between. This CDR3 spans 18 amino acids. The V gene's germline CDR1 is MNHEY and CDR2 SMNVEV (reference sequence). The CDR3 loop is CASPSGAGGGFLWYGYTF. The DNA for the CDR3 is TGTGCCAGCCCCTCTGGAGCGGGGGGGGGATTCCTATGGTATGGCTACACCTTC.

V is TRBV4-3 and J is TRBJ1-1, with 9 nucleotides matching TRBD1. CDR3 length equals 14 residues. V lost 4 bases and J lost 5; bases outside the gene matches: 5. Germline CDR1 and CDR2: LGHNA and YSLEER. This chain's CDR3 is CASSPGTGNTEAFF. The CDR3 bases are TGCGCCAGCAGCCCGGGGACAGGGAATACTGAAGCTTTCTTT.

This rearrangement joins TRBV9 to TRBJ2-7; weak D call: TRBD1 (6 bases). Germline V gene data show CDR1 as SGDLS and CDR2 as YYNGEE. CDR3 length: 13 residues. V was trimmed by 4 bases and J by 3 bases, leaving 11 bases between them. CDR3: CASSLRGGYEQYF. CDR3 nucleotide sequence: TGTGCCAGCAGCCTCCGAGGGGGCTACGAGCAGTACTTC.

This CDR3 is CASSESHGQALSGYTF. The CDR3 DNA reads TGTGCCAGCAGTGAAAGCCACGGACAAGCCCTATCTGGCTACACCTTC. This chain links TRBV6-4 with TRBJ1-2, with D possibly TRBD1 on 5 matching bases. Trimming removed 3 bases at V and 7 bases at J, with 21 bases between. This CDR3 contains 16 residues. Per germline, CDR1 MRHNA and CDR2 SNTAGT.

The genes are TRBV18 and TRBJ1-1; TRBD1 aligns across 8 bases. CDR1 is KGHSH, CDR2 LQKENI, per germline. This CDR3 contains 16 residues. J was trimmed by 5 bases and V by 0 bases; bases with no gene match: 8. The CDR3: CASSPPIGQGDTEAFF. The CDR3 region has the DNA TGTGCCAGCTCACCACCGATTGGACAGGGTGATACTGAAGCTTTCTTT.